One sample yielded the 11 T cell receptor beta chains listed below, sequenced in a study of T cell repertoires in aging, cancer and after chemotherapy (dated by TCRdb to about 2019). TCR beta rearrangements were amplified from genomic DNA extracted from peripheral blood rather than from sorted cells or RNA. The run used an Illumina MiSeq. Using a mixed TRB-A/B primer pool, multiplex touch-down PCR amplified rearranged TRB sequences covering the V, D and J segments. In-frame beta chains were kept once TCRdb had trimmed the public reads at Q25 with fastp and called clones with MiXCR. Records with the same CDR3 protein are collapsed into one entry carrying the most frequent genes and DNA. The sample table shows about 4,900 distinct CDR3 sequences, and approximately 33% are seen once. Under 20% of the sample is taken by the ten largest. Sequencing was carried out using blood. The origin of the receptors is a human donor with a blood cancer. The donor label of this sample is uncertain.

In this sample, this clonotype is medium-sized. The chain links TRBV6-5 to TRBJ1-2; 9 bases are a match to TRBD1. Germline assignment: CDR1 MNHEY and CDR2 SVGAGI. The CDR3 length is 14 residues. The trim removed 2 bases at V and 8 bases at J, leaving 6 bases unmatched. CDR3 sequence (DNA): TGTGCCAGCAGTTACGGGGACAGGGTCTCCGGCTACACCTTC. Protein: CASSYGDRVSGYTF.

This clonotype was found a few times. The chain is built from TRBV24-1 and TRBJ1-4, with 7 positions matching TRBD1. The CDR3 is 16 residues long. Trimming at V came to 3 bases and at J to 4 bases, leaving 7 bases not matched to a gene. The germline V gene encodes CDR1 KGHDR and CDR2 SFDVKD. CDR3 loop: CATSDPRQGGNEKLFF. DNA of the CDR3: TGTGCCACCAGTGATCCTCGACAGGGCGGTAATGAAAAACTGTTTTTT.

The chain employs TRBV5-4 and TRBJ2-1; 11 nucleotides line up with TRBD2. Germline loops: CDR1 SGHNT, CDR2 YYREEE (reference sequence). The CDR3 is made up of 14 amino acids. The V and J ends lost 1 base and 10 bases, in that order; junction bases with no gene match: 4. The CDR3 DNA reads TGTGCCAGCAGCTTGCCCGGACTAGCGGGCGAGCAGTTCTTC. Translation: CASSLPGLAGEQFF.

CDR3 in DNA: TGTGCCACCAGCAGAGAGGGACTAGCGGGAGTCTCTCTTTACAATGAGCAGTTCTTC. Translating it yields CATSREGLAGVSLYNEQFF. V and J are TRBV15 and TRBJ2-1, with 14 bases identical to TRBD2. Per germline, CDR1 LNHNV and CDR2 YYDKDF (reference sequence). The CDR3 extends over 19 amino acids. J gave up 4 bases and V 0 bases, and 8 bases lay outside the gene matches.

The V and J genes are TRBV19 and TRBJ1-1; D perhaps matches TRBD1 (5 bases). Germline V gives CDR1 LNHDA, CDR2 SQIVND (reference sequence). Trimming pared 2 bases from V and 10 bases from J, leaving 14 bases between. The CDR3 covers 13 residues. As DNA, the CDR3 is TGTGCCAGTAGTATAAGTGAGAAGGGGCGAGCTTTCTTT. It yields the protein CASSISEKGRAFF.

The chain employs TRBV5-6 and TRBJ2-4; a possible D gene is TRBD1 (7 bases). V was cut by 4 bases and J by 1 base, with 24 bases left in between. This CDR3 is 19 amino acids long. In germline, CDR1 is SGHDT, CDR2 YYEEEE. The CDR3 DNA is TGTGCCAGCAGCCAAGAGCAGGGGGGCTTCGGTCTTGCCAAAAACATTCAGTACTTC. Translation: CASSQEQGGFGLAKNIQYF.

V usage is TRBV11-3 and J usage is TRBJ1-3; no clear D. This CDR3 has 16 residues. Germline-derived CDR1 and CDR2 are SGHNT and YENEEA. Trimming removed 4 bases at V and 0 bases at J, with 13 bases between. CDR3 sequence (DNA): TGTGCCAGCAGCTCGACGTGGACGGTCTCTGGAAACACCATATATTTT. Protein product: CASSSTWTVSGNTIYF.

The J gene is TRBJ1-2, the V gene TRBV28; TRBD1 is a possible D gene (6 bases). Trimming cost V 5 bases and J 4 bases, with 8 bases left between them. This CDR3 is built from 12 residues. CDR1 is MDHEN, CDR2 SYDVKM, per germline. The CDR3 DNA reads as TGTGCCAGCAGTCGGGACACCTATGGCTACACCTTC. The encoded protein is CASSRDTYGYTF.

The V gene is TRBV24-1, the J gene TRBJ2-1; TRBD2 matches 8 bases. The germline CDR1 and CDR2 sequences are KGHDR and SFDVKD. The junction had 3 bases not matched to a gene; V was cut back by 0 bases and J by 6 bases. CDR3 size: 15 residues. The chain's CDR3 is CATSDLTSGSNEQFF. CDR3 sequence (DNA): TGTGCCACCAGTGATTTGACTAGCGGCTCCAATGAGCAGTTCTTC.

V and J are TRBV6-5 and TRBJ1-1; 8 nucleotides align to TRBD1. The length of the CDR3 is 17 residues. V trimming: 2 bases; J trimming: 3 bases; junction bases outside the gene matches: 11. CDR1 is MNHEY, CDR2 SVGAGI, per germline. Here the CDR3 DNA reads TGTGCCAGCAGTTACCCCGGGGCGGACAGGGTCGACACTGAAGCTTTCTTT. Its translation is CASSYPGADRVDTEAFF.

The V call is TRBV11-3, the J call TRBJ2-4, with D possibly being TRBD2 (6 bases). This CDR3 spans 15 amino acids. V dropped 6 bases and J dropped 3 bases, with 15 bases sitting between them. Germline CDR1 is SGHNT and CDR2 is YENEEA. CDR3 loop: CASREGGLGKNIQYF. The CDR3 bases are TGTGCCAGCAGGGAGGGCGGCTTAGGCAAAAACATTCAGTACTTC.